The TCR beta chain described here comes from a study of OX40 agonist ivuxolimab in advanced cancers. Whole-study context: In three patients, partial responses were observed, one with hepatocellular carcinoma and two with cutaneous melanoma.

Trimming removed 3 bases from V and 8 bases from J, with 5 bases in between. The length of the CDR3 is 11 residues. Germline V lookup: CDR1 SEHNR, CDR2 FQNEAQ (reference sequence). If patients had autoimmune disease history or systemic immunosuppression, they were excluded. As for this clone: Its antigen is unknown.

Study-level results: CD8+ T cells were the subset that, on average, had more expanded clones than CD4+.

Assay used: immunoSEQ multiplex PCR; TCRdb lists only in-frame clones, some missing. The profile shows tens of thousands of clones, approximately 84% of them singletons. The starting material was CD4+ or CD8+ T cells sorted from blood, obtained in a trial of the OX40 agonist ivuxolimab. The V call is TRBV7-9, the J call TRBJ2-1, with D possibly TRBD2 on 5 matching bases. The origin of this receptor is an adult with an advanced solid tumor such as melanoma, head and neck, liver or kidney cancer. CDR3 nucleotides: TGTGCCAGCAGCTTGGACTATGAGCAGTTCTTC. Its translation is CASSLDYEQFF. Drawing the rest from reference TRBV7-9 and TRBJ2-1, the complete variable domain is DTGVSQNPRHKITKRGQNVTFRCDPISEHNRLYWYRQTLGQGPEFLTYFQNEAQLEKSRLLSDRFSAERPKGSFSTLEIQRTEQGDSAMYLCASSLDYEQFFGPGTRLTVL.